The 18 T cell receptor beta chains below all came from one sample that was sequenced in a study of blood T cell repertoires in COVID-19. Clones were sequenced by immunoSEQ multiplex PCR, and TCRdb holds only the in-frame ones, with some missing. This sample has 150,000 to 200,000 clones, with roughly 77% found just once. Sequencing was carried out using peripheral blood. These receptors came from a woman aged 40 to 50 with COVID-19, enrolled during active disease.

The CDR3: CAVHDRGTNQPQHF. CDR3 sequence (DNA): TGTGCCGTCCACGACAGGGGGACTAATCAGCCCCAGCATTTT. The chain links TRBV6-5 to TRBJ1-5; 9 positions match TRBD1. With 11 bases clipped from V and 4 bases from J, the junction kept 9 bases outside the gene matches. Germline-derived CDR1 and CDR2 are MNHEY and SVGAGI. This CDR3 is 14 amino acids long.

This clone was observed a single time. This chain joins TRBV25-1 and TRBJ1-2, with D possibly matching TRBD1 (5 bases). Between the trimmed V and J ends, which lost 3 bases and 8 bases, there was a span of 10 bases. CDR1 is MGHDK and CDR2 is SYGVNS in the germline V gene. The CDR3 runs 12 residues. The DNA for the CDR3 is TGTGCCAGCAGTGATCGGGGGGTCGGCTACACCTTC. Protein product: CASSDRGVGYTF.

The rearrangement uses TRBV12-5 and TRBJ2-5; D is perhaps TRBD2 (7 bases). The CDR3 contains 14 residues. V shed 7 bases and J shed 5 bases, with 17 bases lying between them. Germline lookup yields CDR1 LGHNT and CDR2 FRNRAP. The DNA for the CDR3 is TGTGCTAGTGCTAGGGGGGGCCCGTGGGAGACCCAGTACTTC. Translating gives CASARGGPWETQYF.

The chain joins TRBV4-1 to TRBJ2-5; D uncertain. V was pared by 4 bases and J by 5 bases, with 11 bases between. This CDR3 spans 13 amino acids. Germline lookup yields CDR1 MGHRA and CDR2 YSYEKL. The CDR3 loop is CASSRNNRETQYF. CDR3 nucleotide sequence: TGCGCCAGCAGCCGAAATAATCGGGAGACCCAGTACTTC.

V usage is TRBV5-1 and J usage is TRBJ1-6; D uncertain. This CDR3 comprises 15 residues. Germline CDR1 reads SGHRS; CDR2 reads YFSETQ. Trimming stripped 0 bases from V and 9 bases from J, with 13 bases between. The CDR3 DNA reads TGCGCCAGCAGCTTGGCCGAGGGAGTTGGTTCACCCCTCCACTTT. Translation gives CASSLAEGVGSPLHF. The complete variable domain, with remaining parts taken from reference TRBV5-1 and TRBJ1-6, reads KAGVTQTPRYLIKTRGQQVTLSCSPISGHRSVSWYQQTPGQGLQFLFEYFSETQRNKGNFPGRFSGRQFSNSRSEMNVSTLELGDSALYLCASSLAEGVGSPLHFGNGTRLTVT.

The J gene is TRBJ2-1, the V gene TRBV18; D may be TRBD1 (6 bases). This CDR3 has 12 amino acids. V lost 8 bases to trimming and J lost 8 bases, with 13 bases between them. Germline lookup yields CDR1 KGHSH and CDR2 LQKENI. The DNA for the CDR3 is TGTGCCAGCGCGACAGGCTGGGATGAGCAGTTCTTC. Its protein is CASATGWDEQFF.

The chain is built from TRBV28 and TRBJ2-1, with 7 nucleotides matching TRBD1. V dropped 7 bases and J dropped 12; count of bases not matched to a gene: 9. Germline V gene sequence: CDR1 MDHEN, CDR2 SYDVKM. The CDR3 runs to 12 residues. This CDR3 is CASTDSNRGQFF. For the CDR3, the DNA is TGTGCCAGCACCGATTCCAACAGGGGGCAGTTCTTC.

There are many counts of this clone. A read error may produce the germline difference seen at one junction end. This chain uses TRBV12-3 or TRBV12-4 with TRBJ1-2; D gene ambiguous. There are 12 residues in the CDR3. CDR3 bases: TGTGCCAGCAGCCAGAAGCCCACAGTGGACTACTTC. Translated: CASSQKPTVDYF.

The J gene is TRBJ2-6, the V gene TRBV29-1; TRBD1 might be the D (5 bases). CDR1 and CDR2 from the germline V gene are SQVTM and ANQGSEA. This CDR3 comprises 16 residues. The V gene lost 5 bases and the J gene lost 0 bases, with 14 bases spanning the gap. The CDR3 loop reads CSVSGNALSGANVLTF. The CDR3 DNA follows: TGCAGCGTTTCAGGGAATGCCCTCTCTGGGGCCAACGTCCTGACTTTC. The complete variable domain, with remaining parts taken from reference TRBV29-1 and TRBJ2-6, reads SAVISQKPSRDICQRGTSLTIQCQVDSQVTMMFWYRQQPGQSLTLIATANQGSEATYESGFVIDKFPISRPNLTFSTLTVSNMSPEDSSIYLCSVSGNALSGANVLTFGAGSRLTVL.

V and J are TRBV27 and TRBJ2-7; TRBD1 agrees at 8 bases. Germline lookup yields CDR1 MNHEY and CDR2 SMNVEV (reference sequence). CDR3 length: 17 residues. J lost 0 bases, V lost 5 bases, and 12 bases had no gene match. The CDR3 sequence: CASSPPGQGPSSYEQYF. The CDR3 nucleotides are TGTGCCAGCAGTCCCCCCGGACAGGGTCCGAGCTCCTACGAGCAGTACTTC.

The V and J genes are TRBV19 and TRBJ1-2; no clear D. The CDR3 has 14 amino acids. Trimming took off 3 bases at V and 2 bases at J, with 10 bases between the two ends. Per germline, CDR1 LNHDA and CDR2 SQIVND (reference sequence). CDR3 nucleotides: TGTGCCAGTAGTATCTCCGCAGAAAACTATGGCTACACCTTC. Protein: CASSISAENYGYTF.

The sample holds one count of this clone. V is TRBV5-1 and J is TRBJ2-1; 14 bases are shared with TRBD2. The germline V gene has CDR1 SGHRS and CDR2 YFSETQ. The CDR3 is made up of 19 amino acids. With 4 bases clipped from V and 0 bases from J, the junction kept 9 bases outside the gene matches. As DNA, the CDR3 is TGCGCCAGCAGCACAGGACTAGCGGGAGGCTCAAGCTCCTACAATGAGCAGTTCTTC. Translated, it gives CASSTGLAGGSSSYNEQFF.

The J gene is TRBJ1-5, the V gene TRBV7-6; D perhaps matches TRBD1 (5 bases). CDR1 is SGHVS, CDR2 FNYEAQ, per germline. The V end lost 4 bases, the J end lost 4 bases, and 14 bases lay between the germline ends. This CDR3 is built from 15 residues. The CDR3: CASSSTAGRNQPQHF. CDR3 bases: TGTGCCAGCAGCTCTACAGCAGGGCGTAATCAGCCCCAGCATTTT.

V gene TRBV23-1 combines with J gene TRBJ2-7, with D possibly matching TRBD1 (5 bases). TRBV23-1 falls under the ORF class, with uncertain function. The CDR3 consists of 14 residues. Trimming cost V 4 bases and J 1 base, with 11 bases left between them. The CDR3 spells CASSPYAGSYEQYF. In DNA form, the CDR3 reads TGCGCCAGCAGTCCCTACGCAGGGTCCTACGAGCAGTACTTC.

The J gene is TRBJ2-2, the V gene TRBV7-2, with no clear D. The CDR3 runs to 12 residues. Looked up from germline, CDR1 is SGHTA and CDR2 is FQGNSA. V lost 5 bases and J 7 bases, leaving 8 bases between the germline ends. The CDR3 protein is CASSLYGGELFF. Written as DNA, the CDR3 is TGTGCCAGCAGCCTTTACGGCGGGGAGCTGTTTTTT.

V usage is TRBV5-1 and J usage is TRBJ2-7; no firm D call. The V and J ends lost 2 bases and 4 bases respectively, with 7 bases between them. Germline values: CDR1 SGHRS, CDR2 YFSETQ. The CDR3 has 12 amino acids. The CDR3 DNA reads TGCGCCAGCAGCTTATCCGTGTACGAGCAGTACTTC. Amino acid sequence: CASSLSVYEQYF.

The chain is built from TRBV5-1 and TRBJ2-1; a weak D match, TRBD1 (8 bases). This CDR3 is built from 21 residues. Per germline, CDR1 SGHRS and CDR2 YFSETQ. With 4 bases removed from V and 1 base from J, the gap between germline ends came to 30 bases. In nucleotides, the CDR3 is TGCGCCAGCAGCCCAACCCCCCGGACAGGGAGGGCAGCAGGGTCCTACAATGAGCAGTTCTTC. Translating gives CASSPTPRTGRAAGSYNEQFF.

The V and J genes are TRBV4-1 and TRBJ2-7, with TRBD2 matching 9 bases. The CDR3 runs 16 residues. Germline CDR1 is MGHRA and CDR2 is YSYEKL. V trimming: 3 bases; J trimming: 0 bases; junction bases outside the gene matches: 6. CDR3 nucleotides: TGCGCCAGCAGCCACGCGGGGGGGCAGAACTCCTACGAGCAGTACTTC. Translated: CASSHAGGQNSYEQYF.